This T cell receptor beta chain was sequenced during a study of STAT5B mutations in CD4+ large granular lymphocyte leukemia. Study results and caveats: Without putative leukemic clones, patient CD4-sorted repertoires remained more clonal than healthy CD4+ repertoires. Top patient clones used TRBV06 genes more often: 8/27 versus 2/35 in controls.

The V gene lost 8 bases and the J gene lost 5 bases, with 10 bases spanning the gap. The CDR3 is 11 residues long. Germline assignment: CDR1 SGDLS and CDR2 YYNGEE. On this clone: What it binds is unknown.

Sequencing was at survey level. Sequenced by immunoSEQ multiplex PCR; TCRdb stores in-frame clones only, minus some. The sample shows tens of thousands of clones, around 71% of them seen only once. Specimen: CD4+ T cells from blood buffy coats. The receptor's source is a human donor in good health. The chain recombines TRBV9 with TRBJ2-5; possibly TRBD2 for D (5 bases). CDR3 DNA sequence: TGTGCCAGGGCATCGGGGGAGACCCAGTACTTC. Protein: CARASGETQYF.